This TCR beta chain stems from a study of cytomegalovirus exposure and HLA in healthy donors. Study-level background: Out of 398 genotyped donors, roughly 80% belonged to the Caucasian-associated ancestry cluster.

Study-wide results and caveats: The study labeled more than 150 TCR beta chains cytomegalovirus-associated.

This CDR3 region has 14 residues. Losses at the gene ends were 6 bases for V and 2 bases for J; bases not matched to a gene: 5. Germline CDR1 and CDR2: SEHNR and FQNEAQ (reference sequence). Use of 60 Vbeta and 13 Jbeta primers characterized the PCR. Data came from immunoSEQ multiplex PCR; TCRdb stores just in-frame clones and leaves some out. The sample records about 150,000 clones, 75% to 85% being singletons. A note on this clone: Its antigen is as yet unknown.

This rearrangement joins TRBV7-9 to TRBJ2-3; 7 nucleotides align to TRBD2. The clonotype was recovered from a female donor in good health and CMV-seropositive. Sequencing input: PBMCs. The CDR3 DNA follows: TGTGCCAGCAGGTCTAGCGGCGTCACAGATACGCAGTATTTT. Protein sequence: CASRSSGVTDTQYF.